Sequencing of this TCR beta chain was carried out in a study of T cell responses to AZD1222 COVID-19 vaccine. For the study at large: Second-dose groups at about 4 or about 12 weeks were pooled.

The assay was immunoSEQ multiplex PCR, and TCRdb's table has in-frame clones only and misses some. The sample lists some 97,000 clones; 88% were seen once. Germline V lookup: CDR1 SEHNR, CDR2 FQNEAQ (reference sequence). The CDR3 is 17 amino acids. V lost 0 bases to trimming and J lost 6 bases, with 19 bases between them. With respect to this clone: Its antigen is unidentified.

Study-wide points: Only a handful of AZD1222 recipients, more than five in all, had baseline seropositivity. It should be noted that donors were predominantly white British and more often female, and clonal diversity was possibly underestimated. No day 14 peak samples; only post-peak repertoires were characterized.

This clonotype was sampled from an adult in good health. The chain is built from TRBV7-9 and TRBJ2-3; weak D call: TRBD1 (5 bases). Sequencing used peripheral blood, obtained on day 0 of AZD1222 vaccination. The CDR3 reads CASSLASWPVPGDTQYF. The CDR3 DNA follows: TGTGCCAGCAGCTTAGCGTCTTGGCCCGTCCCAGGGGATACGCAGTATTTT.